One and the same sample provided the 28 T cell receptor beta chains below, sequenced in a study of blood T cell repertoires in COVID-19. Measured with immunoSEQ multiplex PCR; TCRdb has only the in-frame clones, and not every one. Here the sample spans just under 150,000 clones, about 89% being singletons. The sample taken for sequencing was peripheral blood. The receptor set was obtained from a man aged 50-59 years who had recovered from COVID-19.

The count of this clone is one. Other DNA sequences within the sample encode an identical CDR3. The rearrangement uses TRBV10-3 and TRBJ1-1; 10 bases are shared with TRBD1. V lost 4 bases to trimming and J lost 2 bases; unmatched junction nucleotides: 1. The CDR3 covers 14 residues. CDR1 and CDR2 from the germline V gene are ENHRY and SYGVKD. The chain's CDR3 is CAISGTGGNTEAFF. The CDR3 region has the DNA TGTGCCATCAGTGGGACAGGGGGTAACACTGAAGCTTTCTTT.

The chain combines TRBV18 with TRBJ1-1; D not resolved. V shed 0 bases and J shed 0 bases, with 8 bases lying between them. The CDR3 runs to 15 residues. Germline V gene sequence: CDR1 KGHSH, CDR2 LQKENI. The CDR3 DNA sequence: TGTGCCAGCTCACCACCGGCAGTCGTGAACACTGAAGCTTTCTTT. It is translated as CASSPPAVVNTEAFF.

The CDR3 DNA reads as TGTGCCAGCAGCCCCTCCGGGACAGGGCGCACCGGGGAGCTGTTTTTT. Translation: CASSPSGTGRTGELFF. The rearrangement links TRBV7-9 to TRBJ2-2, with 9 bases fitting TRBD1. The V gene end was trimmed by 5 bases and the J gene end by 4 bases; junction bases not matched to a gene: 8. The V gene's germline CDR1 is SEHNR and CDR2 FQNEAQ (reference sequence). CDR3 length: 16 amino acids. Full variable domain (missing parts from reference TRBV7-9 and TRBJ2-2): DTGVSQNPRHKITKRGQNVTFRCDPISEHNRLYWYRQTLGQGPEFLTYFQNEAQLEKSRLLSDRFSAERPKGSFSTLEIQRTEQGDSAMYLCASSPSGTGRTGELFFGEGSRLTVL.

This clone is medium-sized (0.01 to 0.1%) within its sample. CDR3 DNA: TGTGCCAGCAGCCCCGTCGGGAATGAGCAGTTCTTC. Translating gives CASSPVGNEQFF. The J gene is TRBJ2-1, the V gene TRBV5-5; D gene uncertain. This CDR3 is 12 amino acids long. Trimming cost V 4 bases and J 7 bases, with 9 bases left between them. Germline V CDR1 and CDR2: SGHKS, YYEKEE (reference sequence).

The chain combines TRBV3-1 (or the pseudogene TRBV3-2) with TRBJ2-7; 10 bases match TRBD1. The CDR3 sequence is 16 residues long. In germline, CDR1 is LGHDT, CDR2 YNNKEL (reference sequence). J was trimmed by 7 bases and V by 4 bases; bases with no gene match: 13. The CDR3 DNA reads as TGTGCCAGCAGCCTCTGGCAGGGACAGGGGCTTTGGGAGCAGTACTTC. Translation gives CASSLWQGQGLWEQYF.

V and J are TRBV3-1 (or the pseudogene TRBV3-2) and TRBJ1-1; no definite D call. The V and J ends lost 4 bases and 2 bases respectively, with 11 bases between them. The CDR3 contains 14 residues. Germline CDR1 reads LGHDT; CDR2 reads YNNKEL (reference sequence). In DNA, the CDR3 is TGTGCCAGCAGCCGCCGGGTCCTAAACACTGAAGCTTTCTTT. Protein: CASSRRVLNTEAFF.

The chain combines TRBV5-4 with TRBJ2-2; the match to TRBD2 covers 10 bases. The CDR3 runs to 15 residues. Germline loops: CDR1 SGHNT, CDR2 YYREEE (reference sequence). The junction had 8 bases not matched to a gene; V was cut back by 5 bases and J by 7 bases. The DNA for the CDR3 is TGTGCCAGCAGTGAGCGGGGGGGCCAGGGCGGGGAGCTGTTTTTT. It translates to CASSERGGQGGELFF. The whole variable domain, filled in from reference TRBV5-4 and TRBJ2-2, reads ETGVTQSPTHLIKTRGQQVTLRCSSQSGHNTVSWYQQALGQGPQFIFQYYREEENGRGNFPPRFSGLQFPNYSSELNVNALELDDSALYLCASSERGGQGGELFFGEGSRLTVL.

The chain recombines TRBV5-1 with TRBJ1-3, with D unresolved. V gave up 0 bases and J gave up 0 bases, with 7 bases separating them. CDR3 length: 15 amino acids. Germline-derived CDR1 and CDR2 are SGHRS and YFSETQ. The CDR3 bases are TGCGCCAGCAGCTTGGACGGTACCTCTGGAAACACCATATATTTT. Its protein is CASSLDGTSGNTIYF.

The chain recombines TRBV4-3 with TRBJ1-1; D is unresolved. The germline gives CDR1 LGHNA, CDR2 YSLEER. The length of the CDR3 is 13 residues. Trimming left V 0 bases short and J 4 bases short, with 6 bases between. CDR3 in DNA: TGCGCCAGCAGCCAAGACCGGAGCACTGAAGCTTTCTTT. Translated, it gives CASSQDRSTEAFF.

The rearrangement joins TRBV12-3 or TRBV12-4 to TRBJ1-2, with unresolved D. This CDR3 has 13 residues. Between the trimmed V and J ends, which lost 9 bases and 8 bases, there was a span of 19 bases. The CDR3: CASSGYSGLGYTF. The CDR3 nucleotides are TGTGCCAGTTCGGGATATAGTGGGCTCGGCTACACCTTC.

The sample holds one count of this clone. This CDR3 is CASSSLRDLAKNIQYF. The CDR3 bases are TGTGCCAGCAGCTCCCTGCGGGACCTAGCCAAAAACATTCAGTACTTC. The J gene is TRBJ2-4, the V gene TRBV5-6; D might be TRBD2 (6 bases). The CDR3 is 16 amino acids. CDR1 is SGHDT and CDR2 is YYEEEE in the germline V gene. Trimming took 3 bases from V and 0 from J, leaving 13 bases between them.

The chain combines TRBV6-1 with TRBJ2-3, with D unclear. Germline assignment: CDR1 MNHNS and CDR2 SASEGT. V was shortened by 1 base and J by 4 bases, with 9 bases between the two germline ends. This CDR3 has 14 amino acids. CDR3 nucleotide sequence: TGTGCCAGCAGTGAAGTTCCCATCCCAGATACGCAGTATTTT. Its translation is CASSEVPIPDTQYF.

This chain uses TRBV15 with TRBJ2-2; 12 positions agree with TRBD1. The CDR3 consists of 18 residues. After removal of 3 bases from V and 3 bases from J, the junction contained 8 bases not matched to a gene. The germline CDR1 and CDR2 sequences are LNHNV and YYDKDF (reference sequence). CDR3 in amino acids: CATSRKPGQGAYTGELFF. The CDR3 nucleotides are TGTGCCACCAGCAGGAAACCGGGACAGGGGGCCTACACCGGGGAGCTGTTTTTT.

The J gene is TRBJ2-7, the V gene TRBV2, with 15 bases fitting TRBD2. The CDR3 totals 17 residues. Germline V CDR1 and CDR2: SNHLY, FYNNEI. With V trimmed by 6 bases and J by 7 bases, 13 bases remained unmatched. The CDR3 DNA reads TGTGCCAGCAGGGCCGGGACTAGCGGGGGGCCCCGGGAAGAGCAGTACTTC. It translates to CASRAGTSGGPREEQYF.

This clone appeared once. CDR3: CASSAEDRYENSPLHF. The CDR3 DNA follows: TGTGCCAGCAGCGCAGAGGACAGGTATGAGAATTCACCCCTCCACTTT. The chain carries TRBV9 and TRBJ1-6, with 7 bases fitting TRBD1. The J segment lost 7 bases and the V segment lost 3 bases, leaving 10 bases of the junction unmatched. Germline CDR1 is SGDLS and CDR2 is YYNGEE. The CDR3 has 16 amino acids.

This clone came up once. The chain couples TRBV5-1 to TRBJ1-1; D is undetermined. In germline, CDR1 is SGHRS, CDR2 YFSETQ. The V gene lost 4 bases and the J gene lost 1 base, with 14 bases spanning the gap. The CDR3 sequence is 15 residues long. The CDR3 reads CASSLAGLANTEAFF. The CDR3 DNA sequence: TGCGCCAGCAGCCTAGCCGGGTTGGCGAACACTGAAGCTTTCTTT.

The rearrangement joins TRBV18 to TRBJ1-1; D unclear. Germline V gene lookup returns CDR1 KGHSH and CDR2 LQKENI. This CDR3 has 13 residues. Between the trimmed V and J ends, which lost 6 bases and 1 base, there was a span of 9 bases. CDR3 amino acids: CASSLNGNTEAFF. The CDR3 region has the DNA TGTGCCAGCTCGCTGAACGGGAACACTGAAGCTTTCTTT.

This clone appeared once. The rearrangement uses TRBV6-1 and TRBJ2-7, with D possibly being TRBD1 (6 bases). Trimming shortened V by 1 base and J by 3 bases, and 19 bases separated the two germline ends. CDR1 is MNHNS and CDR2 is SASEGT in the germline V gene. The CDR3 extends over 17 amino acids. The CDR3 DNA reads as TGTGCCAGCAGTGAAGTATTATTCGGGACAAGCAGCTACGAGCAGTACTTC. The encoded protein is CASSEVLFGTSSYEQYF.

The chain uses TRBV12-3 or TRBV12-4 and TRBJ1-1, with a possible D match to TRBD1 (6 bases). Trimming removed 6 bases from V and 4 bases from J, with 12 bases in between. The CDR3 has 13 amino acids. CDR3: CASSPQGRTEAFF. Written as DNA, the CDR3 is TGTGCCAGCAGCCCACAGGGCCGCACTGAAGCTTTCTTT.

This chain uses TRBV10-1 with TRBJ1-6; D not certain. The germline V gene has CDR1 WNHNN and CDR2 SYGVQD (reference sequence). The CDR3 sequence is 13 residues long. The CDR3 bases are TGCGGAACCGAGGGTAGGGCCCATTCACCCCTCCACTTT. Its translation: CGTEGRAHSPLHF.

The chain joins TRBV7-8 to TRBJ2-7, with a possible D match to TRBD2 (5 bases). V was pared by 2 bases and J by 5 bases, with 10 bases between. Germline CDR1 SGHVS, CDR2 FQNEAQ. The CDR3 covers 13 residues. The CDR3 loop reads CASSLSDGDEQYF. The CDR3 DNA reads TGTGCCAGCAGCTTAAGCGACGGGGACGAGCAGTACTTC. Complete variable domain (other parts from reference TRBV7-8 and TRBJ2-7): GAGVSQSPRYKVAKRGQDVALRCDPISGHVSLFWYQQALGQGPEFLTYFQNEAQLDKSGLPSDRFFAERPEGSVSTLKIQRTQQEDSAVYLCASSLSDGDEQYFGPGTRLTVT.

This sequence joins TRBV14 and TRBJ2-5; no definite D call. Per germline, CDR1 SGHDN and CDR2 FVKESK. The CDR3 sequence is 14 residues long. V was pared by 1 base and J by 9 bases, with 15 bases between. The CDR3 coding sequence is TGTGCCAGCAGCCAAGGAGTAAACCCAATGGCCCAGTACTTC. The encoded protein is CASSQGVNPMAQYF.

V gene TRBV9 combines with J gene TRBJ1-1; TRBD1 aligns across 7 bases. The V segment lost 4 bases and the J segment 4 bases; nucleotides outside the gene matches: 10. Germline-derived CDR1 and CDR2 are SGDLS and YYNGEE. The CDR3 has 15 amino acids. The CDR3, as DNA: TGTGCCAGCAGCCCACAGACAGGGTTCTTCACTGAAGCTTTCTTT. Its translation: CASSPQTGFFTEAFF.

V gene TRBV5-6 combines with J gene TRBJ2-1; perhaps D is TRBD1 or TRBD2 (6 bases each). V was pared by 4 bases and J by 7 bases, with 12 bases between. There are 13 residues in the CDR3. In germline, CDR1 is SGHDT, CDR2 YYEEEE. The CDR3 spells CASSLGAGNEQFF. In DNA, the CDR3 is TGTGCCAGCAGCCTGGGGGCGGGAAATGAGCAGTTCTTC. Full variable domain (missing parts from reference TRBV5-6 and TRBJ2-1): DAGVTQSPTHLIKTRGQQVTLRCSPKSGHDTVSWYQQALGQGPQFIFQYYEEEERQRGNFPDRFSGHQFPNYSSELNVNALLLGDSALYLCASSLGAGNEQFFGPGTRLTVL.

The genes are TRBV27 and TRBJ2-1; 8 nucleotides match TRBD2. CDR1 and CDR2 (germline): MNHEY, SMNVEV (reference sequence). The CDR3 loop spans 17 amino acids. The V segment lost 7 bases and the J segment 6 bases; nucleotides outside the gene matches: 17. The DNA of the CDR3 is TGTGCCAGCAATACCTTACCCCGCTCGGGAGGGACCAATGAGCAGTTCTTC. Translation: CASNTLPRSGGTNEQFF.

V usage is TRBV2 and J usage is TRBJ2-2; D unresolved. CDR1 and CDR2 from the germline V gene are SNHLY and FYNNEI. The CDR3 runs to 14 residues. With 5 bases removed from V and 1 base from J, the gap between germline ends came to 8 bases. Here the CDR3 DNA reads TGTGCCAGCAGTCTCAACGGGAACACCGGGGAGCTGTTTTTT. Protein: CASSLNGNTGELFF.

The count of this clone is one. The CDR3 sequence: CASSQNPGPRETQYF. The CDR3 region has the DNA TGTGCCAGCAGCCAGAACCCGGGTCCTCGTGAGACCCAGTACTTC. The chain has TRBV14 and TRBJ2-5; no firm D call. V lost 3 bases and J 5 bases, leaving 16 bases between the germline ends. The CDR3 totals 15 residues. CDR1 and CDR2 (germline): SGHDN, FVKESK.

The chain has TRBV12-3 or TRBV12-4 and TRBJ1-2; D unresolved. V lost 4 bases to trimming and J lost 7 bases, with 13 bases between them. The CDR3 contains 13 residues. The CDR3 sequence: CASSSTPGSGYTF. The CDR3 nucleotides read TGTGCCAGCAGTTCCACCCCCGGTAGTGGCTACACCTTC.